This TCR beta chain came from a study of molecular identifiers for immune sequencing clone quantification listed by TCRdb under 2018. With regard to the full study: For a replicate experiment, RNA from around 20,000 or 100,000 naive CD8 T cells was divided into five aliquots, of which four were sequenced. This methods study benchmarked molecular-identifier clustering-based TCR repertoire sequencing (MIDCIRS) and TCR RNA copy counting, using CD8 T cells to do so.

After removal of 1 base from V and 2 bases from J, the junction retains 16 bases not matched to a gene. CDR1 and CDR2 are drawn from the germline V gene: SGHTA, FQGTGA. The CDR3 holds 20 amino acids from the cysteine to the phenylalanine. Only the CDR3 DNA is retained, 60 bases long and in frame from the first base. Library creation used PCR. The sample was run on a NextSeq 500. Preparation of bulk TCR libraries followed a previously described approach, with the TCR primers listed in Table S5. Total RNA was purified with the Qiagen AllPrep DNA/RNA kit. Before analysis, reads from multiple sequencing runs of one library were combined. The published analysis was carried out like this. Reads were retained only if an exact TCR constant sequence was present, and the retained reads were trimmed to 150 nt and grouped according to their 12-nt molecular barcodes. Within each barcode group, reads were sub-clustered at a 15% Levenshtein threshold, and quality-weighted consensus sequences were built per RNA molecule. Non-functional sequences were removed, as were lower-count sequences one edit away from another. Barcode sub-clusters with fewer than 20% of the maximum read count were removed, based on fitting two negative binomial distributions. TCRdb redid the processing of the public reads, applying fastp at Q25 and MiXCR, and retained in-frame beta chains. Each CDR3 protein appears once, grouped with its most common genes and DNA. V and J calls and clone size were set by TCRdb, not the authors. This sample lists about 8,400 distinct CDR3 sequences; 35% were detected once. The ten largest clones capture about 7% of the sample.

On the study overall, not on this receptor specifically: Modeling indicated 2.5 to 3 TCR RNA copies recovered per cell, compared with 7.5 to 10 by digital PCR, which implies a capture efficiency of around 31%. Clones above 20 RNA copies held over 98% of molecules in CMV-specific effector cells but under 1% in naive cells. The naive libraries included spiked-in Jurkat TCR RNA (10 copies' worth), and this Jurkat TCR RNA is not part of the donor repertoire. A single cell's worth of spiked-in Jurkat TCR RNA was reported detectable even among about 1.1 million naive CD8 T cells. Without barcode sub-clustering, chimeric consensus sequences inflated TCR diversity; chimeras reached as high as 47%. Identical TCR molecules sharing a barcode could cause highly expanded clone sizes to be underestimated.

In the case of this clonotype: The target of this receptor is not known. Base qualities are missing; no much larger clone stands one base away.

Libraries of naive CD8 T cells were built from anywhere between about 20,000 and 1,000,000 sorted cells, with 10%, 30% or 50% of the purified RNA used. Naive CD8 T cells, defined as CD8+CD4-CCR7+CD45RA+, were FACS-sorted into RLT Plus buffer on a BD FACSAria II. Detection sensitivity was tested by spiking Jurkat RNA equal to about 10 TCR copies' worth into samples containing roughly 17,000-1,100,000 naive CD8 T cells. Enrichment of CD8 T cells was performed with RosetteSep CD8+ T Cell Enrichment Cocktail and Ficoll-Paque, after which ACK red cell lysis was carried out. Sequenced input: naive CD8+ T cells from blood, with Jurkat cell RNA spiked in. The cell subset or site label here, explained by the study, means: FACS-sorted CD8+CD4-CCR7+CD45RA+ naive T cells. This chain is built from TRBV7-3 and TRBJ2-3; TRBD1 fits 9 bases in the junction. The clonotype was recovered from a human donor in good health. Some libraries in this study had Jurkat cell RNA spiked in. The CDR3 region has the sequence CASSLIGGIGQGNPTDTQYF. Read as DNA, the sequence is TGTGCCAGCAGCTTAATAGGCGGTATTGGACAGGGGAATCCCACAGATACGCAGTATTTT.